The rows below give T cell receptor beta chains drawn from one sample of a study of beta chain features in type 1 diabetes. Produced via immunoSEQ multiplex PCR; TCRdb's table is partial and in-frame only. This table has fewer than 300,000 clones, just over 20% appearing once. Sequencing used naive CD4+ T cells from blood. The receptors come from a woman between 40 and 55 years old with type 1 diabetes. CDR3s include the opening cysteine and the closing phenylalanine or tryptophan. D genes are given only for firm matches. The listing skips clone size in some rows; elsewhere it reads once, few, many or a size class.

V gene: TRBV5-6
J gene: TRBJ2-3
clone size: -
CDR3 length: 12
D gene: -
CDR3 protein: CASTYSTDTQYF
CDR3 DNA: TGTGCCAGCACCTACAGCACAGATACGCAGTATTTT

V gene: TRBV11-2
J gene: TRBJ1-3
clone size: -
CDR3 length: 15
D gene: -
CDR3 protein: CASSLTLGPGNTIYF
CDR3 DNA: TGTGCCAGCAGCTTAACCTTGGGCCCTGGAAACACCATATATTTT

V gene: TRBV6-4
J gene: TRBJ2-1
clone size: -
CDR3 length: 14
D gene: TRBD2
CDR3 protein: CASRQLAGGSEQFF
CDR3 DNA: TGTGCCAGCAGGCAACTAGCGGGGGGCAGTGAGCAGTTCTTC

V gene: TRBV5-4
J gene: TRBJ2-7
clone size: -
CDR3 length: 15
D gene: TRBD2
CDR3 protein: CASSPGGGPSYEQYF
CDR3 DNA: TGTGCCAGCAGCCCCGGCGGGGGGCCGTCCTACGAGCAGTACTTC

V gene: TRBV5-4
J gene: TRBJ2-5
clone size: -
CDR3 length: 16
D gene: TRBD2
CDR3 protein: CASSKGLAGGQETQYF
CDR3 DNA: TGTGCCAGCAGCAAGGGACTAGCGGGGGGCCAAGAGACCCAGTACTTC

V gene: TRBV9
J gene: TRBJ1-2
clone size: -
CDR3 length: 15
D gene: -
CDR3 protein: CASSVDGEGLRGYTF
CDR3 DNA: TGTGCCAGCAGCGTAGACGGGGAAGGGCTGCGAGGCTACACCTTC

V gene: TRBV7-3
J gene: TRBJ1-2
clone size: few
CDR3 length: 13
D gene: -
CDR3 protein: CASSLAGDYGYTF
CDR3 DNA: TGTGCCAGCAGCTTAGCCGGGGACTATGGCTACACCTTC

V gene: TRBV7-9
J gene: TRBJ2-1
clone size: -
CDR3 length: 15
D gene: TRBD2
CDR3 protein: CASTPTSGSYNEQFF
CDR3 DNA: TGTGCCAGCACCCCCACTAGCGGCTCCTACAATGAGCAGTTCTTC

V gene: TRBV19
J gene: TRBJ1-1
clone size: -
CDR3 length: 14
D gene: -
CDR3 protein: CASSIVARGTEAFF
CDR3 DNA: TGTGCCAGTAGTATAGTTGCCAGAGGGACTGAAGCTTTCTTT

V gene: TRBV6-1
J gene: TRBJ2-1
clone size: -
CDR3 length: 14
D gene: TRBD2
CDR3 protein: CASLRTSGYNEQFF
CDR3 DNA: TGTGCCAGCCTTCGGACTAGCGGGTACAATGAGCAGTTCTTC

V gene: TRBV7-9
J gene: TRBJ1-6
clone size: few
CDR3 length: 15
D gene: -
CDR3 protein: CASSLSGSERAPLHF
CDR3 DNA: TGTGCCAGCAGCTTGAGTGGATCGGAGAGGGCACCCCTCCACTTT

V gene: TRBV10-3
J gene: TRBJ2-7
clone size: -
CDR3 length: 13
D gene: TRBD2
CDR3 protein: CAISVGGNYEQYF
CDR3 DNA: TGTGCCATCAGTGTGGGAGGGAACTACGAGCAGTACTTC

V gene: TRBV10-3
J gene: TRBJ1-6
clone size: once
CDR3 length: 17
D gene: -
CDR3 protein: CAISGGGRGRGNSPLHF
CDR3 DNA: TGTGCCATCAGTGGAGGGGGGAGGGGACGGGGCAATTCACCCCTCCACTTT

V gene: TRBV6-5
J gene: TRBJ2-2
clone size: -
CDR3 length: 13
D gene: -
CDR3 protein: CASSGTPVGELFF
CDR3 DNA: TGTGCCAGCAGCGGGACTCCAGTCGGGGAGCTGTTTTTT

V gene: TRBV28
J gene: TRBJ2-1
clone size: -
CDR3 length: 12
D gene: -
CDR3 protein: CASSIQGGEQFF
CDR3 DNA: TGTGCCAGCAGCATCCAGGGAGGCGAGCAGTTCTTC

V gene: TRBV28
J gene: TRBJ1-2
clone size: few
CDR3 length: 14
D gene: -
CDR3 protein: CASSLTGVGYGYTF
CDR3 DNA: TGTGCCAGCAGTTTAACCGGGGTAGGCTATGGCTACACCTTC

V gene: TRBV25-1
J gene: TRBJ1-6
clone size: -
CDR3 length: 13
D gene: -
CDR3 protein: CASSELRNSPLHF
CDR3 DNA: TGTGCCAGCAGTGAACTAAGAAATTCACCCCTCCACTTT

V gene: TRBV9
J gene: TRBJ1-1
clone size: few
CDR3 length: 13
D gene: -
CDR3 protein: CASSVTANTEAFF
CDR3 DNA: TGTGCCAGCAGCGTGACAGCGAACACTGAAGCTTTCTTT

V gene: TRBV6-1
J gene: TRBJ1-5
clone size: -
CDR3 length: 17
D gene: TRBD1
CDR3 protein: CASSEAGGQGNNQPQHF
CDR3 DNA: TGTGCCAGCAGTGAAGCGGGGGGACAGGGGAACAATCAGCCCCAGCATTTT

V gene: TRBV4-1
J gene: TRBJ2-1
clone size: few
CDR3 length: 16
D gene: TRBD2
CDR3 protein: CASSQDQRESYNEQFF
CDR3 DNA: TGCGCCAGCAGCCAAGATCAGCGGGAGAGCTACAATGAGCAGTTCTTC

V gene: TRBV9
J gene: TRBJ1-2
clone size: few
CDR3 length: 15
D gene: -
CDR3 protein: CASSVGGQGKYGYTF
CDR3 DNA: TGTGCCAGCAGCGTAGGGGGGCAGGGAAAGTATGGCTACACCTTC

V gene: TRBV27
J gene: TRBJ2-4
clone size: few
CDR3 length: 13
D gene: -
CDR3 protein: CASSTFQGNIQYF
CDR3 DNA: TGTGCCAGCAGCACCTTCCAGGGGAACATTCAGTACTTC

V gene: TRBV7-3
J gene: TRBJ2-1
clone size: few
CDR3 length: 15
D gene: TRBD2
CDR3 protein: CASSLTSGSFNEQFF
CDR3 DNA: TGTGCCAGCAGCTTGACTAGCGGGAGCTTCAATGAGCAGTTCTTC

V gene: TRBV28
J gene: TRBJ2-3
clone size: -
CDR3 length: 15
D gene: -
CDR3 protein: CASTYGSLPPDTQYF
CDR3 DNA: TGTGCCAGCACGTACGGGAGCCTCCCCCCAGATACGCAGTATTTT

V gene: TRBV27
J gene: TRBJ2-2
clone size: once
CDR3 length: 15
D gene: TRBD1
CDR3 protein: CATLPGTGSTGELFF
CDR3 DNA: TGTGCCACCCTCCCCGGGACAGGGAGTACCGGGGAGCTGTTTTTT

V gene: TRBV29-1
J gene: TRBJ2-1
clone size: few
CDR3 length: 15
D gene: -
CDR3 protein: CSAPDTRQSYNEQFF
CDR3 DNA: TGCAGCGCCCCCGATACCCGACAGAGCTACAATGAGCAGTTCTTC

V gene: TRBV28
J gene: TRBJ2-7
clone size: few
CDR3 length: 13
D gene: TRBD1
CDR3 protein: CASVTGGNYEQYF
CDR3 DNA: TGTGCCAGTGTAACAGGGGGAAACTACGAGCAGTACTTC

V gene: TRBV28
J gene: TRBJ2-1
clone size: -
CDR3 length: 14
D gene: -
CDR3 protein: CASSRPRTDNEQFF
CDR3 DNA: TGTGCCAGCAGTCGGCCACGGACAGACAATGAGCAGTTCTTC

V gene: TRBV9
J gene: TRBJ1-1
clone size: once
CDR3 length: 15
D gene: -
CDR3 protein: CASSVEPEGGAPRFF
CDR3 DNA: TGTGCCAGCAGCGTAGAACCCGAAGGGGGGGCCCCAAGGTTCTTT

V gene: TRBV28
J gene: TRBJ1-5
clone size: -
CDR3 length: 16
D gene: -
CDR3 protein: CASSLPGRGRYQPQHF
CDR3 DNA: TGTGCCAGCAGTTTACCCGGGAGGGGCAGGTATCAGCCCCAGCATTTT

V gene: TRBV29-1
J gene: TRBJ1-1
clone size: -
CDR3 length: 14
D gene: -
CDR3 protein: CSVERQAKNTEAFF
CDR3 DNA: TGCAGCGTTGAACGACAGGCCAAGAACACTGAAGCTTTCTTT

V gene: TRBV5-1
J gene: TRBJ2-2
clone size: -
CDR3 length: 14
D gene: -
CDR3 protein: CASEKEPNTGELFF
CDR3 DNA: TGCGCCAGCGAAAAGGAGCCGAACACCGGGGAGCTGTTTTTT

V gene: TRBV7-8
J gene: TRBJ2-2
clone size: -
CDR3 length: 16
D gene: -
CDR3 protein: CASSLIFSLNTGELFF
CDR3 DNA: TGTGCCAGCAGCTTAATATTTTCCCTTAACACCGGGGAGCTGTTTTTT

V gene: TRBV6-1
J gene: TRBJ2-4
clone size: few
CDR3 length: 12
D gene: -
CDR3 protein: CASLHRENIQYF
CDR3 DNA: TGTGCCAGCCTACACAGGGAAAACATTCAGTACTTC

V gene: TRBV27
J gene: TRBJ1-5
clone size: few
CDR3 length: 16
D gene: TRBD1
CDR3 protein: CASSAASQGMNQPQHF
CDR3 DNA: TGTGCCAGCAGTGCTGCTTCACAGGGGATGAATCAGCCCCAGCATTTT

V gene: TRBV18
J gene: TRBJ1-2
clone size: -
CDR3 length: 15
D gene: TRBD1
CDR3 protein: CASSPGQGFNYGYTF
CDR3 DNA: TGTGCCAGCTCACCCGGACAGGGGTTTAACTATGGCTACACCTTC

V gene: TRBV7-2
J gene: TRBJ2-5
clone size: few
CDR3 length: 11
D gene: -
CDR3 protein: CASSLGGTQYF
CDR3 DNA: TGTGCCAGCAGCCTCGGTGGGACCCAGTACTTC

V gene: TRBV6-5
J gene: TRBJ1-1
clone size: few
CDR3 length: 14
D gene: -
CDR3 protein: CASKGGGRNTEAFF
CDR3 DNA: TGTGCCAGCAAGGGAGGGGGTAGGAACACTGAAGCTTTCTTT

V gene: TRBV28
J gene: TRBJ2-1
clone size: few
CDR3 length: 15
D gene: TRBD2
CDR3 protein: CASSSLAGVVNEQFF
CDR3 DNA: TGTGCCAGCAGTTCGCTAGCGGGAGTTGTCAATGAGCAGTTCTTC

V gene: TRBV29-1
J gene: TRBJ2-5
clone size: few
CDR3 length: 13
D gene: -
CDR3 protein: CSVVQRLQETQYF
CDR3 DNA: TGCAGCGTTGTCCAGCGGCTCCAAGAGACCCAGTACTTC

V gene: TRBV15
J gene: TRBJ2-7
clone size: -
CDR3 length: 15
D gene: TRBD1
CDR3 protein: CATSRAGQGPYEQYF
CDR3 DNA: TGTGCCACCAGCAGAGCGGGACAGGGGCCCTACGAGCAGTACTTC

V gene: TRBV6-5
J gene: TRBJ1-2
clone size: few
CDR3 length: 14
D gene: -
CDR3 protein: CASSAPGMGYGYTF
CDR3 DNA: TGTGCCAGCAGTGCCCCCGGGATGGGCTATGGCTACACCTTC

V gene: TRBV5-1
J gene: TRBJ2-1
clone size: few
CDR3 length: 15
D gene: -
CDR3 protein: CASSSTGDSYNEQFF
CDR3 DNA: TGCGCCAGCAGCTCTACAGGAGACTCCTACAATGAGCAGTTCTTC

V gene: TRBV14
J gene: TRBJ1-2
clone size: few
CDR3 length: 13
D gene: -
CDR3 protein: CASSRSLMVTYTF
CDR3 DNA: TGTGCCAGCAGCCGGTCGCTCATGGTAACATACACCTTC

V gene: TRBV10-3
J gene: TRBJ2-1
clone size: few
CDR3 length: 15
D gene: -
CDR3 protein: CAISEWAGSYNEQFF
CDR3 DNA: TGTGCCATCAGTGAGTGGGCTGGCTCCTACAATGAGCAGTTCTTC

V gene: TRBV2
J gene: TRBJ1-1
clone size: -
CDR3 length: 17
D gene: -
CDR3 protein: CASTTSAKGLSSTEAFF
CDR3 DNA: TGTGCCAGCACCACTTCGGCAAAGGGGTTATCGAGCACTGAAGCTTTCTTT

V gene: TRBV5-1
J gene: TRBJ1-5
clone size: -
CDR3 length: 16
D gene: -
CDR3 protein: CASSLGPSDSDQPQHF
CDR3 DNA: TGCGCCAGCAGCTTGGGACCTTCAGACTCTGATCAGCCCCAGCATTTT

V gene: TRBV9
J gene: TRBJ2-5
clone size: few
CDR3 length: 14
D gene: TRBD1
CDR3 protein: CASSVDRAQETQYF
CDR3 DNA: TGTGCCAGCAGCGTGGACAGGGCTCAAGAGACCCAGTACTTC

V gene: TRBV25-1
J gene: TRBJ1-4
clone size: -
CDR3 length: 13
D gene: -
CDR3 protein: CASSAHYNEKLFF
CDR3 DNA: TGTGCCAGCAGTGCCCACTATAATGAAAAACTGTTTTTT

V gene: TRBV2
J gene: TRBJ2-5
clone size: -
CDR3 length: 14
D gene: TRBD1
CDR3 protein: CASNGQGDRETQYF
CDR3 DNA: TGTGCCAGCAACGGACAGGGGGATAGGGAGACCCAGTACTTC

V gene: TRBV7-9
J gene: TRBJ2-1
clone size: -
CDR3 length: 16
D gene: TRBD2
CDR3 protein: CASSPPGLAGAGEQFF
CDR3 DNA: TGTGCCAGCAGCCCCCCGGGACTAGCGGGAGCGGGGGAGCAGTTCTTC

V gene: TRBV19
J gene: TRBJ2-6
clone size: -
CDR3 length: 13
D gene: -
CDR3 protein: CASSIGGPLLPTF
CDR3 DNA: TGTGCCAGTAGTATCGGGGGTCCCCTTCTTCCGACTTTC

V gene: TRBV20-1
J gene: TRBJ1-1
clone size: few
CDR3 length: 9
D gene: -
CDR3 protein: CSATPGAFF
CDR3 DNA: TGCAGTGCTACACCGGGAGCTTTCTTT

V gene: TRBV14
J gene: TRBJ2-7
clone size: -
CDR3 length: 15
D gene: -
CDR3 protein: CASSQFRRSSYEQYF
CDR3 DNA: TGTGCCAGCAGCCAGTTTAGGAGGAGCTCCTACGAGCAGTACTTC

V gene: TRBV28
J gene: TRBJ2-3
clone size: -
CDR3 length: 15
D gene: -
CDR3 protein: CASSLTQGSTDTQYF
CDR3 DNA: TGTGCCAGCAGTTTAACGCAGGGGTCGACAGATACGCAGTATTTT